Below, 31 T cell receptor beta chains from the same sample are listed, as sequenced in a study of human T cells and chemical hapten exposure. Before extraction, the whole blood was not fractionated, and total RNA was taken from it. TCRdb recomputed calls from the 5' RACE reads with MiXCR, one row per CDR3 protein. The sample lists fewer than 150,000 distinct CDR3 sequences, approximately 20% occurring once. Receptor source: a human donor in good health.

The chain joins TRBV16 to TRBJ2-7; 13 bases align to TRBD2. Germline CDR1 and CDR2: KGHSY and FQNENV. With V trimmed by 2 bases and J by 7 bases, 5 bases remained unmatched. The CDR3 runs to 15 residues. Written as DNA, the CDR3 is TGTGCCAGCAGCCAAAATCCGACTAGCGGGAGGGAGCAGTACTTC. Translation gives CASSQNPTSGREQYF.

The gene calls are TRBV12-5 and TRBJ2-1; TRBD2 matches at 7 bases. The J segment lost 0 bases and the V segment lost 7 bases, leaving 9 bases of the junction unmatched. The CDR3 totals 16 residues. CDR1 LGHNT and CDR2 FRNRAP come from the germline V gene. The CDR3 region has the DNA TGTGCTAGTGCCCGTTCGGGGGGACTCTCCTACAATGAGCAGTTCTTC. This gives the protein CASARSGGLSYNEQFF.

V and J are TRBV10-3 and TRBJ2-7; TRBD1 aligns across 8 bases. The junction had 0 bases not matched to a gene; V was cut back by 4 bases and J by 4 bases. CDR1 is ENHRY and CDR2 is SYGVKD in the germline V gene. The length of the CDR3 is 12 residues. In nucleotides, the CDR3 is TGTGCCATCAGTGGGACAGGGTACGAGCAGTACTTC. Encoded protein: CAISGTGYEQYF.

The rearrangement joins TRBV5-4 to TRBJ1-1, with 8 bases lining up with TRBD1. CDR1 and CDR2 from the germline V gene are SGHNT and YYREEE (reference sequence). Germline trimming cut 4 bases from V and 4 bases from J; bases unmatched to any gene: 9. The CDR3 is 15 amino acids. This CDR3 reads CASSVTGGSGTEAFF. The CDR3 DNA follows: TGTGCCAGCAGCGTAACAGGGGGAAGCGGCACTGAAGCTTTCTTT.

This clonotype was found a few times. This sequence joins TRBV7-8 and TRBJ2-2; TRBD2 is a possible D gene (5 bases). CDR1 and CDR2 (germline): SGHVS, FQNEAQ. The CDR3 runs to 13 residues. Trimming left V 5 bases short and J 5 bases short, with 9 bases between. In DNA form, the CDR3 reads TGTGCCAGCAGCCTACTAGTAACCGGGGAGCTGTTTTTT. Amino acid sequence: CASSLLVTGELFF.

This clonotype was detected a few times. This chain links TRBV15 with TRBJ2-5; the D call may be TRBD1 or TRBD2 (6 bases each). V was shortened by 3 bases and J by 3 bases, with 11 bases between the two germline ends. From germline, CDR1 is LNHNV and CDR2 YYDKDF (reference sequence). The CDR3 is 14 residues long. The CDR3 here is CATSSGGGKETQYF. The CDR3 nucleotides read TGTGCCACCAGCAGTGGGGGCGGGAAAGAGACCCAGTACTTC.

This sequence joins TRBV28 and TRBJ2-5; D could derive from TRBD1 or TRBD2 (5 bases each). CDR3 length: 14 residues. Trimming removed 3 bases from V and 7 bases from J, with 15 bases in between. Germline CDR1 MDHEN, CDR2 SYDVKM. CDR3 residues: CASSFPGTGGTQYF. The CDR3 DNA sequence: TGTGCCAGCAGTTTCCCCGGGACCGGCGGGACCCAGTACTTC.

The chain combines TRBV30 with TRBJ2-1; D is unclear. The CDR3 is made up of 14 amino acids. Trimming cost V 0 bases and J 7 bases, with 13 bases left between them. CDR1 and CDR2 (germline): GTSNPN, SVGIG (reference sequence). The CDR3 is CAWSVTSTVNEQFF. Written as DNA, the CDR3 is TGTGCCTGGAGTGTAACAAGTACTGTTAATGAGCAGTTCTTC.

The J gene is TRBJ1-1, the V gene TRBV12-5; D is uncertain. Germline loops: CDR1 LGHNT, CDR2 FRNRAP. CDR3 size: 15 residues. The V end was cut by 7 bases, the J end by 0 bases, with 15 bases between. The CDR3 DNA follows: TGTGCTAGTGTCTCACCGGGAGGGATGAACACTGAAGCTTTCTTT. Translated: CASVSPGGMNTEAFF.

This chain uses TRBV4-1 with TRBJ1-5, with unresolved D. Germline V lookup: CDR1 MGHRA, CDR2 YSYEKL. This CDR3 has 14 residues. V dropped 4 bases and J dropped 3 bases, with 10 bases sitting between them. As DNA, the CDR3 is TGCGCCAGCAGCCCAGTTGGAGCCAATCAGCCCCAGCATTTT. Protein product: CASSPVGANQPQHF.

This clonotype was seen repeatedly, ten times or more. The rearrangement links TRBV7-2 to TRBJ2-7; no clear D gene. This CDR3 has 15 amino acids. Trimming stripped 1 base from V and 2 bases from J, with 12 bases between. The germline gives CDR1 SGHTA, CDR2 FQGNSA. The CDR3 coding sequence is TGTGCCAGCAGCTTAGATCTAGGCCCCCCCTACGAGCAGTACTTC. Translated: CASSLDLGPPYEQYF.

This clonotype showed up just a few times. This chain joins TRBV7-2 and TRBJ2-3, with 9 bases matching TRBD1. Germline V gene lookup returns CDR1 SGHTA and CDR2 FQGNSA. V lost 1 base and J lost 0; bases outside the gene matches: 11. The CDR3 length is 19 residues. The chain's CDR3 is CASSLVGVSQGASTDTQYF. The CDR3 nucleotides read TGTGCCAGCAGCTTAGTAGGAGTCTCACAGGGGGCTAGCACAGATACGCAGTATTTT. The full variable domain, completed using reference TRBV7-2 and TRBJ2-3, is GAGVSQSPSNKVTEKGKDVELRCDPISGHTALYWYRQSLGQGLEFLIYFQGNSAPDKSGLPSDRFSAERTGGSVSTLTIQRTQQEDSAVYLCASSLVGVSQGASTDTQYFGPGTRLTVL.

This clonotype was counted between two and nine times. As DNA, the CDR3 is TGTGCCAGCAGCTCGACTAGCGGGAGTGCAGATACGCAGTATTTT. Encoded protein: CASSSTSGSADTQYF. V and J are TRBV7-9 and TRBJ2-3; 12 positions match TRBD2. Germline V lookup: CDR1 SEHNR, CDR2 FQNEAQ (reference sequence). The CDR3 is 15 residues long. Trimming at V came to 4 bases and at J to 4 bases, leaving 3 bases not matched to a gene.

This chain links TRBV20-1 with TRBJ1-1; 7 nucleotides match TRBD1. CDR1 DFQATT and CDR2 SNEGSKA come from the germline V gene (reference sequence). The CDR3 covers 13 residues. The V segment lost 5 bases and the J segment 0 bases; nucleotides outside the gene matches: 3. CDR3 in amino acids: CSARDSMNTEAFF. For the CDR3, the DNA is TGCAGTGCTCGGGACAGCATGAACACTGAAGCTTTCTTT.

The chain recombines TRBV27 with TRBJ1-6, with a tentative D call TRBD1 (5 bases). The CDR3 has 15 amino acids. The germline V gene encodes CDR1 MNHEY and CDR2 SMNVEV (reference sequence). V lost 3 bases and J lost 7, with 13 bases in between. The CDR3 spells CASSFEATENSPLHF. DNA for the CDR3: TGTGCCAGCAGTTTTGAAGCGACAGAAAATTCACCCCTCCACTTT.

The chain uses TRBV10-1 and TRBJ1-1; D is unresolved. The CDR3 runs to 14 residues. Germline V lookup: CDR1 WNHNN, CDR2 SYGVQD (reference sequence). V lost 6 bases, J lost 3 bases, and 14 bases lay in between. This CDR3 is CASSRRRRDTEAFF. CDR3 coding DNA: TGCGCCAGCAGCCGCCGGCGTAGGGACACTGAAGCTTTCTTT.

V is TRBV12-3 or TRBV12-4 and J is TRBJ2-6, with 8 bases fitting TRBD1. This CDR3 is 20 amino acids long. The V gene end was trimmed by 3 bases and the J gene end by 1 base; junction bases not matched to a gene: 14. Written as DNA, the CDR3 is TGTGCCAGCAGTTTTATGGTCGGACAGGGATGGGGGTCTGGGGCCAACGTCCTGACTTTC. This gives the protein CASSFMVGQGWGSGANVLTF.

This clonotype came up once. V gene TRBV12-3 or TRBV12-4 combines with J gene TRBJ2-1, with D tentatively TRBD2 (6 bases). V lost 10 bases to trimming and J lost 9 bases, with 25 bases between them. The CDR3 has 15 amino acids. CDR3 region: CATREGGFTRGEQFF. CDR3 nucleotide sequence: TGTGCCACCAGAGAAGGAGGGTTTACTCGGGGTGAGCAGTTCTTC.

J is TRBJ2-7 and V is TRBV25-1; tentative D call: TRBD2 (5 bases). This CDR3 is 13 amino acids long. Germline loops: CDR1 MGHDK, CDR2 SYGVNS. The germline V and J ends were trimmed by 5 bases and 0 bases, with 8 bases remaining between them. The CDR3 sequence is CASSSGTSYEQYF. The CDR3 DNA is TGTGCCAGCAGTAGCGGAACCTCCTACGAGCAGTACTTC.

V gene TRBV5-1 combines with J gene TRBJ2-3; D not certain. The germline V gene encodes CDR1 SGHRS and CDR2 YFSETQ. The V end lost 4 bases, the J end lost 0 bases, and 9 bases lay between the germline ends. The CDR3 has 14 amino acids. DNA of the CDR3: TGCGCCAGCAGCGAGGCCCTAAGCACAGATACGCAGTATTTT. It encodes CASSEALSTDTQYF.

The chain is built from TRBV5-1 and TRBJ2-1; TRBD2 matches at 9 bases. CDR3 length equals 14 residues. Germline V gene data show CDR1 as SGHRS and CDR2 as YFSETQ. The J segment lost 9 bases and the V segment lost 7 bases, leaving 11 bases of the junction unmatched. The CDR3: CASGVAGGPGEQFF. The DNA of the CDR3 is TGCGCCAGCGGCGTGGCGGGAGGGCCAGGTGAGCAGTTCTTC.

This rearrangement joins TRBV28 to TRBJ1-2; a possible D gene is TRBD1 (6 bases). The V gene lost 5 bases and the J gene lost 9 bases, with 10 bases spanning the gap. Germline-derived CDR1 and CDR2 are MDHEN and SYDVKM. This CDR3 comprises 11 residues. The chain's CDR3 is CASSDTGSYTF. DNA for the CDR3: TGTGCCAGCAGTGACACAGGGAGCTACACCTTC.

A remark on this clonotype: The junction shows a germline mismatch at one end, possibly a read error. J is TRBJ1-2 and V is TRBV2; the match to TRBD1 covers 7 bases. CDR1 SNHLY and CDR2 FYNNEI come from the germline V gene. This CDR3 has 14 residues. The CDR3, as DNA: TGTGCCAGCAGTGAAGCGGACAGGTTCTATGGCGACACCTTC. Protein product: CASSEADRFYGDTF.

This clonotype was found a few times. The gene calls are TRBV5-6 and TRBJ1-2; 9 nucleotides agree with TRBD1. CDR1 SGHDT and CDR2 YYEEEE come from the germline V gene. The CDR3 has 13 amino acids. The ends lost 4 bases at V and 8 bases at J; junction bases unmatched: 6. In nucleotides, the CDR3 is TGTGCCAGCAGCCGGACAGGGGCTGCCGGCTACACCTTC. Translation gives CASSRTGAAGYTF.

This chain connects TRBV7-9 to TRBJ1-1, with 7 nucleotides matching TRBD1. The CDR3 consists of 17 residues. The germline gives CDR1 SEHNR, CDR2 FQNEAQ (reference sequence). The V segment lost 5 bases and the J segment 1 base; nucleotides outside the gene matches: 13. The CDR3 loop reads CASSPGLGGGWNTEAFF. CDR3 coding DNA: TGTGCCAGCAGCCCCGGATTAGGGGGCGGCTGGAACACTGAAGCTTTCTTT. Using reference TRBV7-9 and TRBJ1-1 for the parts outside the CDR3, the full variable domain is DTGVSQNPRHKITKRGQNVTFRCDPISEHNRLYWYRQTLGQGPEFLTYFQNEAQLEKSRLLSDRFSAERPKGSFSTLEIQRTEQGDSAMYLCASSPGLGGGWNTEAFFGQGTRLTVV.

V and J are TRBV3-1 and TRBJ1-1; the match to TRBD1 covers 7 bases. This CDR3 region has 14 residues. V shed 4 bases, J shed 3 bases, and the junction held 5 bases outside the gene matches. Per the germline V gene, CDR1 is LGHDT and CDR2 is YNNKEL (reference sequence). CDR3 protein: CASSLGQSDTEAFF. DNA of the CDR3: TGTGCCAGCAGCCTGGGACAGTCGGACACTGAAGCTTTCTTT.

This clonotype showed up many times. This sequence joins TRBV4-1 and TRBJ2-6, with D possibly TRBD1 on 5 matching bases. This CDR3 comprises 15 residues. Trimming shortened V by 1 base and J by 3 bases, and 7 bases separated the two germline ends. From germline, CDR1 is MGHRA and CDR2 YSYEKL. Written as DNA, the CDR3 is TGCGCCAGCAGCCAAGCAGGGTTTGGGGCCAACGTCCTGACTTTC. The encoded protein is CASSQAGFGANVLTF.

This chain links TRBV20-1 with TRBJ2-4; 9 bases line up with TRBD1. CDR1 and CDR2 from the germline V gene are DFQATT and SNEGSKA (reference sequence). The trim removed 6 bases at V and 3 bases at J, leaving 9 bases unmatched. CDR3 size: 15 residues. CDR3 sequence: CSAPVQGAIKNIQYF. The CDR3, as DNA: TGCAGTGCCCCTGTACAGGGGGCAATCAAAAACATTCAGTACTTC.

This rearrangement joins TRBV5-1 to TRBJ2-3, with 8 bases that match TRBD2. The CDR3 has 15 residues. V lost 0 bases and J lost 4; bases outside the gene matches: 4. CDR1 is SGHRS and CDR2 is YFSETQ in the germline V gene. CDR3 loop: CASSLEAGEADTQYF. CDR3 nucleotides: TGCGCCAGCAGCTTGGAAGCGGGAGAAGCAGATACGCAGTATTTT.

This clonotype was recorded once. V and J are TRBV28 and TRBJ2-2; D perhaps matches TRBD1 (5 bases). V was clipped by 5 bases and J by 3 bases, with 13 bases between them. CDR1 MDHEN and CDR2 SYDVKM come from the germline V gene. The CDR3 loop spans 15 amino acids. The CDR3 loop is CASSSSIRDTGELFF. Written as DNA, the CDR3 is TGTGCCAGCAGTAGTAGTATCAGGGACACCGGGGAGCTGTTTTTT.

The chain recombines TRBV12-3 or TRBV12-4 with TRBJ1-2, with a weak D call TRBD1 (5 bases). The V end was cut by 6 bases, the J end by 0 bases, with 17 bases between. This CDR3 region has 16 residues. The CDR3 here is CASRSLGQLSNYGYTF. The CDR3 DNA reads as TGTGCCAGCAGAAGTTTGGGGCAGCTTTCTAACTATGGCTACACCTTC.